This is a list of T cell receptor beta chains from one sample in a study of blood T cells in healthy people across ages. TCRdb used MiXCR to reprocess the 5' RACE reads, holding one entry per CDR3 protein. Here the sample spans 1.5 million to 2 million distinct CDR3 sequences, around half being singletons. Source material: blood. The origin of the receptors is a woman aged 40 to 50 in good health. Each CDR3 is given with its conserved first and last residue. Fields, in order: J gene, clone size, CDR3 length, D gene, V gene, CDR3 protein, CDR3 DNA. D genes are given only for firm matches. A clone size is listed for some rows: how often the clone was seen (once, few, many), or a class if it is expanded.

J gene: TRBJ2-5; clone size: NA; CDR3 length: 12; D gene: NA; V gene: TRBV9; CDR3 protein: CASSGEGGTQYF; CDR3 DNA: TGTGCCAGCAGCGGAGAGGGAGGGACCCAGTACTTC
J gene: TRBJ1-5; clone size: once; CDR3 length: 13; D gene: NA; V gene: TRBV7-8; CDR3 protein: CATGPGYNQPQHF; CDR3 DNA: TGTGCCACAGGGCCGGGATACAATCAGCCCCAGCATTTT
J gene: TRBJ1-2; clone size: NA; CDR3 length: 15; D gene: NA; V gene: TRBV10-3; CDR3 protein: CAISESNRGNYGYTF; CDR3 DNA: TGCGCCATCAGTGAGTCGAATAGGGGCAACTATGGCTACACCTTC
J gene: TRBJ2-3; clone size: many; CDR3 length: 13; D gene: NA; V gene: TRBV6-2/TRBV6-3; CDR3 protein: CASSYPSTDTQYF; CDR3 DNA: TGTGCCAGCAGCTATCCTAGCACAGATACGCAGTATTTT
J gene: TRBJ1-3; clone size: NA; CDR3 length: 15; D gene: NA; V gene: TRBV12-3/TRBV12-4; CDR3 protein: CASSLVAGTLNTIYF; CDR3 DNA: TGTGCCAGCAGTTTAGTAGCGGGGACCTTAAACACCATATATTTT
J gene: TRBJ1-5; clone size: NA; CDR3 length: 15; D gene: NA; V gene: TRBV7-2; CDR3 protein: CASLTRADSNQPQHF; CDR3 DNA: TGTGCCAGCCTTACGAGGGCGGATAGCAATCAGCCCCAGCATTTT
J gene: TRBJ2-5; clone size: NA; CDR3 length: 14; D gene: NA; V gene: TRBV9; CDR3 protein: CAGSVDGGQETQYF; CDR3 DNA: TGTGCCGGCAGCGTAGACGGGGGCCAAGAGACCCAGTACTTC
J gene: TRBJ2-6; clone size: NA; CDR3 length: 19; D gene: TRBD1; V gene: TRBV7-3; CDR3 protein: CASSLLARGTGSGANVLTF; CDR3 DNA: TGTGCCAGCAGCTTACTGGCGAGGGGGACAGGCTCTGGGGCCAACGTCCTGACTTTC
J gene: TRBJ1-1; clone size: few; CDR3 length: 11; D gene: TRBD1; V gene: TRBV20-1; CDR3 protein: CSARGEGQAFF; CDR3 DNA: TGCAGTGCTAGAGGGGAGGGACAGGCTTTCTTT
J gene: TRBJ1-2; clone size: NA; CDR3 length: 15; D gene: TRBD1; V gene: TRBV5-1; CDR3 protein: CASSTGTGRNYDYTF; CDR3 DNA: TGCGCCAGCAGCACGGGGACAGGACGCAACTATGACTACACCTTC
J gene: TRBJ2-7; clone size: NA; CDR3 length: 14; D gene: TRBD1; V gene: TRBV5-4; CDR3 protein: CASTKDRVPLEQYF; CDR3 DNA: TGTGCCAGCACCAAGGACAGGGTGCCCCTCGAGCAGTACTTC
J gene: TRBJ2-7; clone size: few; CDR3 length: 14; D gene: NA; V gene: TRBV4-2; CDR3 protein: CASSPPRGAYEQYF; CDR3 DNA: TGTGCCAGCAGCCCCCCTCGAGGGGCCTACGAGCAGTACTTC
J gene: TRBJ1-5; clone size: few; CDR3 length: 13; D gene: NA; V gene: TRBV20-1; CDR3 protein: CSAREQGGQPQHF; CDR3 DNA: TGCAGTGCTAGAGAACAGGGTGGGCAGCCCCAGCATTTT
J gene: TRBJ1-5; clone size: few; CDR3 length: 15; D gene: NA; V gene: TRBV4-2; CDR3 protein: CASSQDKAGNQPQHF; CDR3 DNA: TGTGCCAGCAGCCAAGACAAGGCGGGCAATCAGCCCCAGCATTTT
J gene: TRBJ2-2; clone size: few; CDR3 length: 12; D gene: NA; V gene: TRBV7-3; CDR3 protein: CASSFKTGELFF; CDR3 DNA: TGTGCCAGCAGCTTCAAGACCGGGGAGCTGTTTTTT
J gene: TRBJ2-3; clone size: few; CDR3 length: 16; D gene: TRBD1; V gene: TRBV28; CDR3 protein: CASSPPDRGYPDTQYF; CDR3 DNA: TGTGCCAGCAGTCCACCAGACAGGGGATACCCAGATACGCAGTATTTT
J gene: TRBJ1-5; clone size: NA; CDR3 length: 17; D gene: NA; V gene: TRBV7-8; CDR3 protein: CASSLVLGPLLNQPQHF; CDR3 DNA: TGTGCCAGCAGCTTAGTACTGGGGCCGCTACTTAATCAGCCCCAGCATTTT
J gene: TRBJ1-2; clone size: NA; CDR3 length: 16; D gene: TRBD1; V gene: TRBV27; CDR3 protein: CASSPIGQARIYGYTF; CDR3 DNA: TGTGCCAGCAGTCCGATAGGACAGGCAAGGATCTATGGCTACACCTTC
J gene: TRBJ2-1; clone size: NA; CDR3 length: 15; D gene: TRBD1; V gene: TRBV7-9; CDR3 protein: CASSLVLDRGNEQFF; CDR3 DNA: TGTGCCAGCAGCTTAGTCCTCGACAGGGGTAATGAGCAGTTCTTC
J gene: TRBJ2-7; clone size: NA; CDR3 length: 14; D gene: NA; V gene: TRBV14; CDR3 protein: CASSRSAGTYEQYF; CDR3 DNA: TGTGCCAGCAGCCGATCGGCGGGGACCTACGAGCAGTACTTC
J gene: TRBJ2-5; clone size: NA; CDR3 length: 15; D gene: TRBD1; V gene: TRBV4-3; CDR3 protein: CASSRLIDREETQYF; CDR3 DNA: TGCGCCAGCAGCCGCTTAATCGACAGGGAGGAGACCCAGTACTTC
J gene: TRBJ2-7; clone size: many; CDR3 length: 15; D gene: TRBD2; V gene: TRBV4-2; CDR3 protein: CASSQERGNSYEQYF; CDR3 DNA: TGTGCCAGCAGCCAAGAGCGGGGGAACTCCTACGAGCAGTACTTC
J gene: TRBJ2-6; clone size: few; CDR3 length: 16; D gene: TRBD1; V gene: TRBV29-1; CDR3 protein: CSVWTGSYSGANVLTF; CDR3 DNA: TGCAGCGTCTGGACAGGGAGCTACTCTGGGGCCAACGTCCTGACTTTC
J gene: TRBJ1-2; clone size: NA; CDR3 length: 14; D gene: NA; V gene: TRBV6-1; CDR3 protein: CASSVRDGVYGYTF; CDR3 DNA: TGTGCCAGCAGTGTCCGGGACGGGGTATATGGCTACACCTTC
J gene: TRBJ1-5; clone size: few; CDR3 length: 13; D gene: NA; V gene: TRBV4-3; CDR3 protein: CASSQQEDQPQHF; CDR3 DNA: TGCGCCAGCAGCCAACAAGAGGATCAGCCCCAGCATTTT
J gene: TRBJ2-1; clone size: NA; CDR3 length: 16; D gene: NA; V gene: TRBV7-2; CDR3 protein: CASSRRLGTLANEQFF; CDR3 DNA: TGTGCCAGCAGCCGTAGGCTAGGGACCCTTGCAAATGAGCAGTTCTTC
J gene: TRBJ2-1; clone size: few; CDR3 length: 17; D gene: TRBD1; V gene: TRBV7-2; CDR3 protein: CASSLRGDRGTYNEQFF; CDR3 DNA: TGTGCCAGCAGCTTACGTGGAGACAGGGGGACGTACAATGAGCAGTTCTTC
J gene: TRBJ2-7; clone size: NA; CDR3 length: 14; D gene: TRBD1; V gene: TRBV6-5; CDR3 protein: CASSRDRGQGEQYF; CDR3 DNA: TGTGCCAGCAGCCGGGACAGGGGGCAAGGCGAGCAGTACTTC
J gene: TRBJ1-2; clone size: NA; CDR3 length: 12; D gene: NA; V gene: TRBV29-1; CDR3 protein: CSVDGGTAGYTF; CDR3 DNA: TGCAGCGTTGATGGGGGAACCGCCGGCTACACCTTC
J gene: TRBJ2-5; clone size: NA; CDR3 length: 15; D gene: TRBD2; V gene: TRBV20-1; CDR3 protein: CSTLTSGVIQETQYF; CDR3 DNA: TGCAGTACTCTCACTAGCGGGGTGATCCAAGAGACCCAGTACTTC
J gene: TRBJ2-5; clone size: NA; CDR3 length: 15; D gene: NA; V gene: TRBV25-1; CDR3 protein: CASSSQGIPPETQYF; CDR3 DNA: TGTGCCAGCAGTTCTCAGGGAATCCCCCCAGAGACCCAGTACTTC
J gene: TRBJ2-3; clone size: many; CDR3 length: 19; D gene: TRBD2; V gene: TRBV5-1; CDR3 protein: CASSSAGLAGGPSVDTQYF; CDR3 DNA: TGCGCCAGCAGCTCCGCCGGACTAGCGGGGGGGCCTTCCGTAGATACGCAGTATTTT
J gene: TRBJ2-1; clone size: once; CDR3 length: 16; D gene: TRBD2; V gene: TRBV5-1; CDR3 protein: CASSSTSGGARNEQFF; CDR3 DNA: TGCGCCAGCAGCTCGACTAGCGGGGGGGCCAGGAATGAGCAGTTCTTC
J gene: TRBJ2-3; clone size: NA; CDR3 length: 13; D gene: TRBD1; V gene: TRBV20-1; CDR3 protein: CSAIRGPNQPQYF; CDR3 DNA: TGCAGTGCGATCAGGGGGCCCAATCAGCCCCAGTATTTT
J gene: TRBJ2-3; clone size: few; CDR3 length: 14; D gene: TRBD2; V gene: TRBV20-1; CDR3 protein: CSAVRGIGTDTQYF; CDR3 DNA: TGCAGTGCAGTGCGGGGGATTGGCACAGATACGCAGTATTTT
J gene: TRBJ2-5; clone size: few; CDR3 length: 13; D gene: NA; V gene: TRBV29-1; CDR3 protein: CSVGRGGWETQYF; CDR3 DNA: TGCAGCGTAGGCAGGGGGGGGTGGGAGACCCAGTACTTC
J gene: TRBJ2-7; clone size: NA; CDR3 length: 16; D gene: NA; V gene: TRBV28; CDR3 protein: CASSFGGGLSYNEQYF; CDR3 DNA: TGTGCCAGCAGTTTCGGAGGGGGCCTCTCCTACAATGAGCAGTACTTC
J gene: TRBJ1-1; clone size: NA; CDR3 length: 15; D gene: NA; V gene: TRBV27; CDR3 protein: CASLPFQGVNTEAFF; CDR3 DNA: TGTGCCAGCCTACCATTTCAGGGCGTGAACACTGAAGCTTTCTTT
J gene: TRBJ1-4; clone size: few; CDR3 length: 16; D gene: NA; V gene: TRBV4-2; CDR3 protein: CASSQDDHQGREKLFF; CDR3 DNA: TGTGCCAGCAGCCAAGATGATCATCAGGGTAGGGAAAAACTGTTTTTT
J gene: TRBJ2-1; clone size: few; CDR3 length: 13; D gene: NA; V gene: TRBV12-3/TRBV12-4; CDR3 protein: CASSLGHGNEQFF; CDR3 DNA: TGTGCCAGCAGCCTTGGACACGGCAATGAGCAGTTCTTC
J gene: TRBJ2-7; clone size: NA; CDR3 length: 15; D gene: NA; V gene: TRBV20-1; CDR3 protein: CSARSRVFLASEQYF; CDR3 DNA: TGCAGTGCTAGATCCCGGGTCTTTCTGGCCAGCGAGCAGTACTTC
J gene: TRBJ2-5; clone size: NA; CDR3 length: 13; D gene: NA; V gene: TRBV6-1; CDR3 protein: CASTQSPLRQQYF; CDR3 DNA: TGTGCCAGCACCCAGAGCCCGTTAAGACAGCAGTACTTC
J gene: TRBJ2-3; clone size: NA; CDR3 length: 16; D gene: TRBD2; V gene: TRBV28; CDR3 protein: CASSLFSGGGTDTQYF; CDR3 DNA: TGTGCCAGCAGTTTGTTTAGCGGGGGGGGAACAGATACGCAGTATTTT
J gene: TRBJ2-5; clone size: NA; CDR3 length: 14; D gene: NA; V gene: TRBV9; CDR3 protein: CASSVAQNKETQYF; CDR3 DNA: TGTGCCAGCAGCGTAGCCCAGAATAAAGAGACTCAGTACTTC
J gene: TRBJ1-1; clone size: few; CDR3 length: 13; D gene: NA; V gene: TRBV29-1; CDR3 protein: CSVEVGSDTEAFF; CDR3 DNA: TGCAGCGTTGAAGTGGGATCGGACACTGAAGCTTTCTTT
J gene: TRBJ2-3; clone size: NA; CDR3 length: 14; D gene: TRBD2; V gene: TRBV29-1; CDR3 protein: CSVPHGGAEDTQYF; CDR3 DNA: TGCAGCGTTCCTCACGGGGGGGCGGAAGATACGCAGTATTTT
J gene: TRBJ2-3; clone size: NA; CDR3 length: 15; D gene: TRBD1; V gene: TRBV6-5; CDR3 protein: CASSHRDRSTDTQYF; CDR3 DNA: TGTGCCAGCAGTCACCGGGACAGGAGCACAGATACGCAGTATTTT